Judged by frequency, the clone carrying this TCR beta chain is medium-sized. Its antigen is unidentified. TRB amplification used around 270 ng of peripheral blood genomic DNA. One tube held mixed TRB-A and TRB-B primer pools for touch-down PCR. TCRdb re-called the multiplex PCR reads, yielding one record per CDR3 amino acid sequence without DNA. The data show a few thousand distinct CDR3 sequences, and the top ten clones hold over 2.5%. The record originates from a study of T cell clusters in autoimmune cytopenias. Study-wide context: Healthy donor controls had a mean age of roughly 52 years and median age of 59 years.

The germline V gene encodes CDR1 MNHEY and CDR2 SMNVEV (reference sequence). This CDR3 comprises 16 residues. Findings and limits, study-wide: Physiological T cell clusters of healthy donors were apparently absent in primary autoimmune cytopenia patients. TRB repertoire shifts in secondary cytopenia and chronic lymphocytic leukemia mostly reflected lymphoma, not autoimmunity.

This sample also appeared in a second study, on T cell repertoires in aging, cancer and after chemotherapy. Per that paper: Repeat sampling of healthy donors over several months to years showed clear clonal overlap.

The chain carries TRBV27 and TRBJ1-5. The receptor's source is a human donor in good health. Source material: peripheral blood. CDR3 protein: CASSNGPPGSNQPQHF.